The source of this T cell receptor (beta chain) is a study of TIL therapy for anti-PD-1-resistant metastatic lung cancer (dated by TCRdb to the early 2020s). Regarding the study in general: Tumors were harvested prior to any PD-1/PD-L1 blockade, after which nivolumab was administered to patients, and lymphodepletion, expanded TIL infusion and IL-2 were given to patients who progressed. Among the enrolled patients, the median age was roughly 50 years (range roughly 38-75), and the median tumor PD-L1 proportion score was less than 6.5%. Most of the cohort had lung adenocarcinoma, including a few EGFR-mutant tumors and two ALK-rearranged tumors, and half of the patients were either current or former smokers. Across the cohort, whole-exome sequencing showed a median non-synonymous tumor mutation burden of approximately 1.5 mutations per megabase. T cell receptor beta sequencing of tumor and peripheral blood was used to follow clonotypes across the tumor, the expanded TIL product and serial blood samples.

Between the V and J ends, shortened by 1 base and 2 bases respectively, the junction contains 17 bases. Reading the germline V gene gives CDR1 SGHVS and CDR2 FQNEAQ. Its CDR3 holds 17 amino acids, cysteine through phenylalanine. The read is trimmed to its CDR3 DNA, 51 bases read in frame from base 1. The immunoSEQ v3 hsTCRB kit was used to amplify TCR beta CDR3 regions from genomic DNA through bias-controlled multiplex PCR. An Illumina NextSeq 500 was used to sequence the TCR libraries, reaching some 2 million read pairs at survey level or about 4.5-6.5 million at deep level. The published analysis was carried out like this. V, D and J genes were assigned, non-productive sequences were removed, and clonality was reported by immunoSEQ Analyzer software. Repertoires were compared by productive Simpson clonality and by the Morisita overlap index of productive TRB rearrangements between infused TIL and blood. The absolute count of a clonotype in blood was estimated by multiplying the lymphocyte count by the CD3+ fraction and by the productive frequency of the clone. Imported from immuneACCESS, the table was reduced by TCRdb to in-frame sequences with V and J called. These copies leave out some clones; in studies compared against another copy, an unresolved V gene accounts for under half, and the cause of the remainder is not known. That table furnishes V, J and clone size, whereas the DNA furnished D and trimming. This sample comprises about 59,000 clones, roughly 77% of them detected only once. The ten top clones hold 2.9% of the sample.

This clone was seen a few times. This receptor's antigen is unknown. Base qualities are not at hand, and no much larger clone is one base apart. Results the study describes overall, beyond this receptor: The cohort was highly selected, with more treatment-naive, never-smoker and oncogene-addicted patients than typical, limiting generalizability. The study protocol defined all tumor marker inferences as exploratory. Infused TIL clonotypes partially replaced the baseline peripheral repertoire then decayed over months, with no apparent association between persistence and response.

The sample's time point label is to be understood as: pre-treatment sample, taken before nivolumab and TIL therapy. A phase I trial run at two centers enrolled adults with stage 4 NSCLC between late 2017 and 2020. Samples came from a single-arm, open-label phase I trial of tumor-infiltrating lymphocyte therapy with nivolumab in advanced non-small cell lung cancer. Blood mononuclear cells from EDTA tubes were isolated by Ficoll gradient, snap-frozen as pellets, and DNA was extracted with a Qiagen mini-prep kit. The source of this sequence is a person between 30 and 80 years old with non-small cell lung cancer. The sequence links TRBV7-8 to TRBJ2-5; TRBD2 might be the D gene, on 5 matching bases. Source: blood, taken at baseline. In nucleotides, the sequence is TGTGCCAGCAGCTTAGGTGGTGGGCGGGTGTTTCAAGAGACCCAGTACTTC. Its translation reads: CASSLGGGRVFQETQYF.